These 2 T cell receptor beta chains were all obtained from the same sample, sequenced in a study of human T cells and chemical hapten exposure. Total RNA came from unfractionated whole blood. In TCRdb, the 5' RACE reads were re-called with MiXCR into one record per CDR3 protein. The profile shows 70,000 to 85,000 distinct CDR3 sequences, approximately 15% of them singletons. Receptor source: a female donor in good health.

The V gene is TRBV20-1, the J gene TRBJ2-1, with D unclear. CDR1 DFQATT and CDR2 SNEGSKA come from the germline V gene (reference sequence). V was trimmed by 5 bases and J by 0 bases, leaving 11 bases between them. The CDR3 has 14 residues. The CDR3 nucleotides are TGCAGTGCTTACATACTCAGCTCCTACAATGAGCAGTTCTTC. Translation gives CSAYILSSYNEQFF.

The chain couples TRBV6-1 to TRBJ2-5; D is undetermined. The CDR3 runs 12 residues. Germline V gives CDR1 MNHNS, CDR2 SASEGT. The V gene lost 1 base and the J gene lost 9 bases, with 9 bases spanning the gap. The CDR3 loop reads CASSEEGEAQYF. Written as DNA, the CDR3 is TGTGCCAGCAGTGAAGAGGGTGAGGCCCAGTACTTC.